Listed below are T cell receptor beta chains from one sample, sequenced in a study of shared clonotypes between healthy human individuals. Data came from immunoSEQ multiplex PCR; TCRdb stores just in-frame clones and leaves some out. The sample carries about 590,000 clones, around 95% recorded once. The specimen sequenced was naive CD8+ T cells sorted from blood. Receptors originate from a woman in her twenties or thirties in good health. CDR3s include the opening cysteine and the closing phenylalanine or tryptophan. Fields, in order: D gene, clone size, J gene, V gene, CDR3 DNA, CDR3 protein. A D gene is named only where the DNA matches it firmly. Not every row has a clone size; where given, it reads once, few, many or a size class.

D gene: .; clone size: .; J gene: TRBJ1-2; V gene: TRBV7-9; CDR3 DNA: TGTGCCAGCAGCTCCAATAACAGGGTCCGGGATGGCTACACCTTC; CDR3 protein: CASSSNNRVRDGYTF
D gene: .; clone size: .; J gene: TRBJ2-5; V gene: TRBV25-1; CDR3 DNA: TGTGCCAGCAGTGTTGGGAGAAGGGAGACCCAGTACTTC; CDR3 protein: CASSVGRRETQYF
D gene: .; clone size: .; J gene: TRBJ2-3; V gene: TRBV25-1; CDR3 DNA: TGTGCCAGCAGTGAAGTGAGCTATACGCAGTATTTT; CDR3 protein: CASSEVSYTQYF
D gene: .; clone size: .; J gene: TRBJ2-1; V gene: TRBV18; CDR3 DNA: TGTGCCAGCTCACCGGAGGACGTAGCCTACAATGAGCAGTTCTTC; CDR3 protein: CASSPEDVAYNEQFF
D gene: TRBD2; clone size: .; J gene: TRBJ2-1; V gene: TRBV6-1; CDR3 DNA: TGTGCCAGCATTATTCGGCTAGCGGGAGTAAATGAGCAGTTCTTC; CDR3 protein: CASIIRLAGVNEQFF
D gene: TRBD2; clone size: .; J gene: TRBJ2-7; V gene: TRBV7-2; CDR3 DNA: TGTGCCAGCAGTTTGCTAGCGGGAGGGCCCAACGAGCAGTACTTC; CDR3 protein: CASSLLAGGPNEQYF
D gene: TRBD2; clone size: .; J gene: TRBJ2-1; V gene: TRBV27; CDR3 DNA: TGTGCCAGCTCGGGACTAGCGGGCTACAATGAGCAGTTCTTC; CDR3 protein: CASSGLAGYNEQFF
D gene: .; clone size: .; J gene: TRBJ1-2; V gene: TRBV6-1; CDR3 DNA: TGTGCCAGCAGTGAATATGGGTATGGCTACACCTTC; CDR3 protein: CASSEYGYGYTF
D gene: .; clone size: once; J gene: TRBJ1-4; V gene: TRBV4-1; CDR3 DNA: TGCGCCAGCAGCCCCTCCACAGATGAAAAACTGTTTTTT; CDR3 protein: CASSPSTDEKLFF
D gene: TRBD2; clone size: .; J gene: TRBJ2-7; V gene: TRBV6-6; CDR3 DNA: TGTGCCAGCACCTCCTCTGGGGGGAGGGCCCATCGCGAGCAGTACTTC; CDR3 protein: CASTSSGGRAHREQYF
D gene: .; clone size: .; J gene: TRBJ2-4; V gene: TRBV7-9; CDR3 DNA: TGTGCCAGCAGCTCAACAGAGTTAGCCAAAAACATTCAGTACTTC; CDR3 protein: CASSSTELAKNIQYF
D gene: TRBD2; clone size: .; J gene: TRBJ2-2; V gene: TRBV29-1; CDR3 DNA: TGCAGCGTACTAGCGGGGGTCACCGGGGAGCTGTTTTTT; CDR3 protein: CSVLAGVTGELFF
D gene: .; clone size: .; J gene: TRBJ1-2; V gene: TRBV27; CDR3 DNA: TGTGCCAGCAGAACGGGAAACTATGGCTACACCTTC; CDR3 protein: CASRTGNYGYTF
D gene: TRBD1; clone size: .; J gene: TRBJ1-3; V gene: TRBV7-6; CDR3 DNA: TGTGCCAGCAGCTTAACAGGGGGGAGCTCTGGAAACACCATATATTTT; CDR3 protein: CASSLTGGSSGNTIYF
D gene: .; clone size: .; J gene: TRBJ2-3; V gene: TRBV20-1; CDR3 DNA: TGCAGTGCTAGAGTTTGGAATACGCAGTATTTT; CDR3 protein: CSARVWNTQYF
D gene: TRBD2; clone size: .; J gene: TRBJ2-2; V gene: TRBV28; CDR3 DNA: TGTGCCAGCAGTTTAACTAGCGGGAGATTAATGACCGGGGAGCTGTTTTTT; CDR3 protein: CASSLTSGRLMTGELFF
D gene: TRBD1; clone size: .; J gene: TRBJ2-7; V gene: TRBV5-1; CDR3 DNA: TGCGCCAGCAGCTCAGGGGGCCTCTACGAGCAGTACTTC; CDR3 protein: CASSSGGLYEQYF
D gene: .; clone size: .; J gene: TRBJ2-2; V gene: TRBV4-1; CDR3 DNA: TGCGCCAGCGAACAGGGCACCGGGGAGCTGTTTTTT; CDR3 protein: CASEQGTGELFF
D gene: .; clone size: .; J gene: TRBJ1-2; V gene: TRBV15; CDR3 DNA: TGTGCCACCAGCAGAGATCAGGCGGGAAACTATGGCTACACCTTC; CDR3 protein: CATSRDQAGNYGYTF
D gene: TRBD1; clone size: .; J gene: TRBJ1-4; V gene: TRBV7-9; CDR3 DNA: TGTGCCAGCAGCGAGGGGACAGGGGGCTGGGAAAAACTGTTTTTT; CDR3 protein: CASSEGTGGWEKLFF
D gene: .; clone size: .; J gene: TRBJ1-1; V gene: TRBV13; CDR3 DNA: TGTGCCAGCAGCTTACAGGGCCTTCGACCGACCACTGAAGCTTTCTTT; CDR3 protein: CASSLQGLRPTTEAFF
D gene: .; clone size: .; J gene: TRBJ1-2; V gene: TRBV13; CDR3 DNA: TGTGCCAGCGGCAACCAAAGGGGCTACACCTTC; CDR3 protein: CASGNQRGYTF
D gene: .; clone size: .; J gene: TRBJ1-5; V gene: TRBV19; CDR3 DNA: TGTGCCAGTAGTAGCGGGACTGAAGGCATTAATCAGCCCCAGCATTTT; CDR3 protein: CASSSGTEGINQPQHF
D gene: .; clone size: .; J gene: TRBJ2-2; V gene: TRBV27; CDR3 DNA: TGTGCCAGCAGTTTAACCTCGGGGGAAACCGGGGAGCTGTTTTTT; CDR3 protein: CASSLTSGETGELFF
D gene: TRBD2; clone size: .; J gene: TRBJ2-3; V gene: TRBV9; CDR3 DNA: TGTGCCAGCAGCCCAATAGCGGGGGTGGGCACAGATACGCAGTATTTT; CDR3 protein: CASSPIAGVGTDTQYF
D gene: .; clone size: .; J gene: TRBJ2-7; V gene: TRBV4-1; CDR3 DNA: TGCGCCAGCAGCCAAGGTCTGAGCGGAGCATACGAGCAGTACTTC; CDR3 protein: CASSQGLSGAYEQYF
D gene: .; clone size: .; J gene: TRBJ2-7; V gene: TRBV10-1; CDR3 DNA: TGCGCCAGCAGTGAACTAGGCGAGCAGTACTTC; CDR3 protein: CASSELGEQYF
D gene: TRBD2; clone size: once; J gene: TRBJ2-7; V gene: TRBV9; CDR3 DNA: TGTGCCAGCAGCGTAGAGGGAGGGTCCTACGAGCAGTACTTC; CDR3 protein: CASSVEGGSYEQYF
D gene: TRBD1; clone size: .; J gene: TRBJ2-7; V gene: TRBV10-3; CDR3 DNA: TGTGCCATCAGCCCGACAGGGTTAGACTACGAGCAGTACTTC; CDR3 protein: CAISPTGLDYEQYF
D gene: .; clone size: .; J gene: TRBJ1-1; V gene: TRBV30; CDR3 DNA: TGTGCCTGGAGTTTCGGGGGGCACACTGAAGCTTTCTTT; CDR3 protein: CAWSFGGHTEAFF
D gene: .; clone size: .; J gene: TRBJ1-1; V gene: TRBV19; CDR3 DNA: TGTGCCAGTAGTATAGTAGGCCCGAACACTGAAGCTTTCTTT; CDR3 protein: CASSIVGPNTEAFF
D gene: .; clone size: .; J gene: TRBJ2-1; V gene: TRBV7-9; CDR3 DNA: TGTGCCAGCGACCGGGGTAAGGGGCGGTCCCAGTCCAATGAGCAGTTCTTC; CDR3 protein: CASDRGKGRSQSNEQFF
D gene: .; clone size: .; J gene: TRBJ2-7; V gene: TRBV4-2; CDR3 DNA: TGTGCCAGCAGCCATGGGATGAAACAGGGTTACTACGAGCAGTACTTC; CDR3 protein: CASSHGMKQGYYEQYF
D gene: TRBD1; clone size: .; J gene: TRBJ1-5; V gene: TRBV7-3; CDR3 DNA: TGTGCCAGCAGCTTAGACAGGGGCACGAATAGCAATCAGCCCCAGCATTTT; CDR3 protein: CASSLDRGTNSNQPQHF
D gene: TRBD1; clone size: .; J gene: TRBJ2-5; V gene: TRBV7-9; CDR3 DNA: TGTGCCAGCAGCGGGACAGTTCAAGAGACCCAGTACTTC; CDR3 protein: CASSGTVQETQYF
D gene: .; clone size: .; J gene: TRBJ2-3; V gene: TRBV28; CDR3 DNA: TGTGCCAGCAGTTTATTGAACGGTGGGGAGGTTCCAGATACGCAGTATTTT; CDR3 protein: CASSLLNGGEVPDTQYF
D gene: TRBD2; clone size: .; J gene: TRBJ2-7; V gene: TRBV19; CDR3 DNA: TGTGCCACCCGACTAGCGGGAGCCTACGAGCAGTACTTC; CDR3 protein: CATRLAGAYEQYF
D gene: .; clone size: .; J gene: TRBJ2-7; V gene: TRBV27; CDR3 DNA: TGTGCCAGCAGTTTCGGACTCAACTCCTACGAGCAGTACTTC; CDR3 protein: CASSFGLNSYEQYF
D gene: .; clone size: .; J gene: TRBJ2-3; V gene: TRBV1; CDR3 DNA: TGCACCAGCAGCCAAGATATGGGGACAGCCGCACCAAACCCAAGCACAGATACGCAGTATTTT; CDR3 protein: CTSSQDMGTAAPNPSTDTQYF
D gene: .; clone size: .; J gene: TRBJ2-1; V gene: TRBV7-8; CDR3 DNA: TGTGCCAGCAGCTCGACTAGGAGGGGATACAATGAGCAGTTCTTC; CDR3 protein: CASSSTRRGYNEQFF